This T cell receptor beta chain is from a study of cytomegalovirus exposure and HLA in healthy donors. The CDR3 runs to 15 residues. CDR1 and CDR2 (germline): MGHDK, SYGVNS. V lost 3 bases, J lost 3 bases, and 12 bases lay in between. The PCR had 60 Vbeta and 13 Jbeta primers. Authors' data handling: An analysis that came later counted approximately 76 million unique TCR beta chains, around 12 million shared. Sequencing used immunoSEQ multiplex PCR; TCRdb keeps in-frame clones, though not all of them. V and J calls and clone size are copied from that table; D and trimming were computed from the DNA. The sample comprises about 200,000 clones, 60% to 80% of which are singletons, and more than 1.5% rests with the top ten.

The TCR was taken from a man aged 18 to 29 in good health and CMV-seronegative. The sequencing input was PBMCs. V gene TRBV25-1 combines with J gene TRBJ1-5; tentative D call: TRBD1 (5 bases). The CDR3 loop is CASSEGGFHNQPQHF. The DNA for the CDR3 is TGTGCCAGCAGTGAGGGGGGGTTTCACAATCAGCCCCAGCATTTT. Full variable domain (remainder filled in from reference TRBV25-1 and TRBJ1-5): EADIYQTPRYLVIGTGKKITLECSQTMGHDKMYWYQQDPGMELHLIHYSYGVNSTEKGDLSSESTVSRIRTEHFPLTLESARPSHTSQYLCASSEGGFHNQPQHFGDGTRLSIL.